The 27 T cell receptor beta chains below were found in one sample sequenced in a study of a mutant IDH1 vaccine in newly diagnosed glioma. Sequencing used immunoSEQ multiplex PCR; TCRdb keeps in-frame clones, though not all of them. The sample includes 25,000 to 35,000 clones, about 85% seen only once; the top ten take less than 9.5%. Which antigens these TCRs recognize remains unknown. Time point: week 23, last vaccination. Mutant IDH1 20-mer peptide, at 300 ug, made up each vaccine dose, with topical imiquimod. The sample was PBMCs, taken from a glioma patient whose treatment included an IDH1 peptide vaccine. The receptors come from a young woman with glioma.

This clone turned up a few times. The J gene is TRBJ1-5, the V gene TRBV30, with D perhaps TRBD1 (5 bases). CDR1 and CDR2 (germline): GTSNPN, SVGIG (reference sequence). Trimming took off 5 bases at V and 6 bases at J, with 17 bases between the two ends. There are 14 residues in the CDR3. The CDR3 DNA follows: TGTGCCTGGGGGGGGTCTGAGATGTTTCAGCCCCAGCATTTT. It encodes CAWGGSEMFQPQHF.

The chain has TRBV7-2 and TRBJ2-7, with D possibly TRBD2 on 6 matching bases. Per the germline V gene, CDR1 is SGHTA and CDR2 is FQGNSA. The CDR3 totals 14 residues. Between the trimmed V and J ends, which lost 2 bases and 4 bases, there was a span of 12 bases. CDR3 nucleotides: TGTGCCAGCAGCTTAAACGAGGGGAGGTACGAGCAGTACTTC. Protein product: CASSLNEGRYEQYF.

The chain joins TRBV5-4 to TRBJ1-5, with TRBD1 as a possible D gene (6 bases). The CDR3 runs to 13 residues. V lost 0 bases and J 11 bases, leaving 12 bases between the germline ends. From germline, CDR1 is SGHNT and CDR2 YYREEE (reference sequence). CDR3 DNA: TGTGCCAGCAGCTTGGCCACGGACAGTACCCAGCATTTT. Amino acid sequence: CASSLATDSTQHF.

The J gene is TRBJ1-5, the V gene TRBV27, with TRBD1 identical over 11 bases. From germline, CDR1 is MNHEY and CDR2 SMNVEV (reference sequence). V was clipped by 5 bases and J by 6 bases; unmatched bases: 3. This CDR3 has 14 amino acids. The CDR3 reads CASSPGTGGQPQHF. CDR3 bases: TGTGCCAGCAGTCCCGGGACAGGGGGTCAGCCCCAGCATTTT.

The rearrangement uses TRBV2 and TRBJ1-1; 9 positions match TRBD1. Germline-derived CDR1 and CDR2 are SNHLY and FYNNEI. The CDR3 totals 15 residues. V was pared by 4 bases and J by 1 base, with 4 bases of the junction left unmatched. In nucleotides, the CDR3 is TGTGCCAGCAGTGGGGGACAGGGCCCGAACACTGAAGCTTTCTTT. Translating it yields CASSGGQGPNTEAFF.

The table lists this clone with a few counts. The rearrangement uses TRBV23-1 and TRBJ1-1; D gene unclear. TRBV23-1 is filed as an ORF, its function uncertain. The CDR3 is made up of 13 amino acids. Trimming pared 8 bases from V and 1 base from J, leaving 11 bases between. The CDR3 here is CASHPAENTEAFF. CDR3 DNA sequence: TGCGCCAGCCACCCGGCGGAGAACACTGAAGCTTTCTTT.

The V and J genes are TRBV7-9 and TRBJ2-3; the match to TRBD2 covers 11 bases. The V gene's germline CDR1 is SEHNR and CDR2 FQNEAQ (reference sequence). V gave up 7 bases and J gave up 2 bases; unmatched junction bases: 2. This CDR3 spans 14 amino acids. Written as DNA, the CDR3 is TGTGCCAGCATGACTAGCGGGACCACAGATACGCAGTATTTT. This translates into CASMTSGTTDTQYF.

This clone has only a few counts. This chain connects TRBV7-9 to TRBJ1-1; D is undetermined. The V end was cut by 6 bases, the J end by 1 base, with 9 bases between. The CDR3 length is 13 residues. Per the germline V gene, CDR1 is SEHNR and CDR2 is FQNEAQ (reference sequence). CDR3 sequence reads: CASRRQSNTEAFF. CDR3 in DNA: TGTGCCAGCAGGCGACAATCGAACACTGAAGCTTTCTTT.

This clone came up a few times. This chain connects TRBV7-9 to TRBJ1-4; possibly TRBD1 for D (5 bases). Trimming removed 3 bases from V and 5 bases from J, with 16 bases in between. CDR3 length: 16 residues. Germline assignment: CDR1 SEHNR and CDR2 FQNEAQ (reference sequence). Here the CDR3 DNA reads TGTGCCAGCAGCTTCATTTGGGGCCCGGGGAATGAAAAACTGTTTTTT. This translates into CASSFIWGPGNEKLFF.

V gene TRBV19 combines with J gene TRBJ2-7; 11 nucleotides align to TRBD1. V dropped 7 bases and J dropped 6; count of bases not matched to a gene: 8. Germline V gene data show CDR1 as LNHDA and CDR2 as SQIVND (reference sequence). The CDR3 is 14 residues long. CDR3 sequence (DNA): TGTGCCAGTACTCGTAGGGGGACAGGGGGCGAGCAGTACTTC. This codes for CASTRRGTGGEQYF.

This clone was observed a handful of times. The chain is built from TRBV5-6 and TRBJ1-1; D call uncertain. Germline assignment: CDR1 SGHDT and CDR2 YYEEEE. The length of the CDR3 is 12 residues. Trimming took 3 bases from V and 3 from J, leaving 6 bases between them. As DNA, the CDR3 is TGTGCCAGCAGCTACGCAGACACTGAAGCTTTCTTT. Translating gives CASSYADTEAFF.

The gene calls are TRBV9 and TRBJ2-7, with D perhaps TRBD1 (7 bases). Germline V gene lookup returns CDR1 SGDLS and CDR2 YYNGEE. There are 15 residues in the CDR3. Trimming stripped 5 bases from V and 4 bases from J, with 19 bases between. The CDR3 here is CASSSGGTEQYEQYF. The DNA of the CDR3 is TGTGCCAGCAGTTCAGGGGGGACAGAGCAATACGAGCAGTACTTC.

The chain employs TRBV4-2 and TRBJ1-2; 7 bases fit TRBD1. Germline V CDR1 and CDR2: LGHNA, YNFKEQ. This CDR3 region has 12 residues. With 8 bases clipped from V and 1 base from J, the junction kept 1 base outside the gene matches. The DNA of the CDR3 is TGTGCCAGCGGGACAGTTAACTATGGCTACACCTTC. Translated, it gives CASGTVNYGYTF.

The chain carries TRBV7-9 and TRBJ2-1; TRBD1 matches at 7 bases. The CDR3 covers 11 residues. Germline assignment: CDR1 SEHNR and CDR2 FQNEAQ (reference sequence). Losses at the gene ends were 0 bases for V and 15 bases for J; bases not matched to a gene: 2. The CDR3 DNA reads as TGTGCCAGCAGCTTAGCACAGGGGTGGTTCTTC. Its translation: CASSLAQGWFF.

The chain joins TRBV7-8 to TRBJ1-2; D perhaps matches TRBD1 (5 bases). Germline V lookup: CDR1 SGHVS, CDR2 FQNEAQ. The ends were cut back, 3 bases at V and 0 bases at J, with 8 bases in the middle. This CDR3 contains 14 residues. The CDR3 protein is CASSLAGSNYGYTF. The CDR3, as DNA: TGTGCCAGCAGCTTGGCAGGGTCTAACTATGGCTACACCTTC.

The V and J genes are TRBV7-9 and TRBJ2-5; TRBD2 might be the D (7 bases). The CDR3 runs to 15 residues. The ends were cut back, 5 bases at V and 7 bases at J, with 20 bases in the middle. Per germline, CDR1 SEHNR and CDR2 FQNEAQ (reference sequence). The CDR3 DNA follows: TGTGCCAGCAGCCCCGCGGGGGCCCAACTGGGGACCCAGTACTTC. It encodes CASSPAGAQLGTQYF.

This clone was detected a few times. This chain connects TRBV7-8 to TRBJ2-6; D is ambiguous. The germline V gene encodes CDR1 SGHVS and CDR2 FQNEAQ. The CDR3 is 15 residues long. V shed 1 base and J shed 0 bases, with 4 bases lying between them. CDR3 bases: TGTGCCAGCAGCTTAGGGGACTCTGGGGCCAACGTCCTGACTTTC. It specifies CASSLGDSGANVLTF.

V gene TRBV11-3 combines with J gene TRBJ2-5; D unclear. Germline V CDR1 and CDR2: SGHNT, YENEEA. Trimming cost V 3 bases and J 7 bases, with 18 bases left between them. The CDR3 runs to 15 residues. The CDR3 nucleotides read TGTGCCAGCAGCTTGACGTCAGGTGCTTCAGTGACCCAGTACTTC. Translated, it gives CASSLTSGASVTQYF.

The chain carries TRBV6-5 and TRBJ2-5, with TRBD1 matching 9 bases. Germline-derived CDR1 and CDR2 are MNHEY and SVGAGI. The CDR3 extends over 15 amino acids. V shed 5 bases, J shed 4 bases, and the junction held 8 bases outside the gene matches. The CDR3 sequence is CASSQTGTGPETQYF. In DNA, the CDR3 is TGTGCCAGCAGTCAAACCGGGACAGGGCCAGAGACCCAGTACTTC.

The rearrangement links TRBV28 to TRBJ2-2; tentatively, D is TRBD1 (6 bases). The CDR3 consists of 14 residues. V shed 1 base and J shed 5 bases, with 8 bases lying between them. Germline CDR1 MDHEN, CDR2 SYDVKM. CDR3 nucleotides: TGTGCCAGCAGTTTATCAGGGGCGACCGGGGAGCTGTTTTTT. Protein sequence: CASSLSGATGELFF. Together with reference TRBV28 and TRBJ2-2, the CDR3 gives the full variable domain: DVKVTQSSRYLVKRTGEKVFLECVQDMDHENMFWYRQDPGLGLRLIYFSYDVKMKEKGDIPEGYSVSREKKERFSLILESASTNQTSMYLCASSLSGATGELFFGEGSRLTVL.

The chain uses TRBV28 and TRBJ1-5, with unresolved D. V was trimmed by 5 bases and J by 5 bases, leaving 13 bases between them. This CDR3 is 14 amino acids long. CDR1 MDHEN and CDR2 SYDVKM come from the germline V gene. The CDR3 sequence: CASSPPDRYQPQHF. For the CDR3, the DNA is TGTGCCAGCAGTCCCCCGGACCGCTATCAGCCCCAGCATTTT.

The chain recombines TRBV6-6 with TRBJ1-5; D is unresolved. CDR1 MNHNY and CDR2 SVGAGI come from the germline V gene (reference sequence). The ends were cut back, 7 bases at V and 4 bases at J, with 8 bases in the middle. This CDR3 has 12 amino acids. CDR3 bases: TGTGCCAGCATGCAGGCAAATCAGCCCCAGCATTTT. Protein sequence: CASMQANQPQHF.

This chain joins TRBV19 and TRBJ2-7, with 7 positions matching TRBD1. V trimming: 5 bases; J trimming: 10 bases; junction bases outside the gene matches: 8. This CDR3 has 12 amino acids. The germline gives CDR1 LNHDA, CDR2 SQIVND (reference sequence). CDR3 amino acids: CASSVTGLVQYF. For the CDR3, the DNA is TGTGCCAGTAGTGTGACAGGGCTGGTACAGTACTTC. The full variable domain, its missing parts supplied by reference TRBV19 and TRBJ2-7, is DGGITQSPKYLFRKEGQNVTLSCEQNLNHDAMYWYRQDPGQGLRLIYYSQIVNDFQKGDIAEGYSVSREKKESFPLTVTSAQKNPTAFYLCASSVTGLVQYFGPGTRLTVT.

The chain recombines TRBV28 with TRBJ2-7; D remains ambiguous. With 7 bases removed from V and 4 bases from J, the gap between germline ends came to 17 bases. Germline lookup yields CDR1 MDHEN and CDR2 SYDVKM. The CDR3 is made up of 14 amino acids. In DNA, the CDR3 is TGTGCCAGCACTACGGAGCCGCGAGATTACGAGCAGTACTTC. Protein: CASTTEPRDYEQYF. The full variable domain, in which reference TRBV28 and TRBJ2-7 provide the parts outside the CDR3, is DVKVTQSSRYLVKRTGEKVFLECVQDMDHENMFWYRQDPGLGLRLIYFSYDVKMKEKGDIPEGYSVSREKKERFSLILESASTNQTSMYLCASTTEPRDYEQYFGPGTRLTVT.

The V and J genes are TRBV6-5 and TRBJ2-2, with D possibly matching TRBD1 (6 bases). This CDR3 has 12 residues. V lost 0 bases and J 11 bases, leaving 7 bases between the germline ends. Germline loops: CDR1 MNHEY, CDR2 SVGAGI. This chain's CDR3 is CASSYSQGELFF. The DNA for the CDR3 is TGTGCCAGCAGTTACTCACAGGGAGAGCTGTTTTTT.

This clone was picked up one time. The CDR3 protein is CASSFARSSYNEQFF. CDR3 coding DNA: TGCGCCAGCAGCTTTGCGCGGAGCTCCTACAATGAGCAGTTCTTC. The rearrangement uses TRBV5-1 and TRBJ2-1; D remains unclear. The length of the CDR3 is 15 residues. V was trimmed by 2 bases and J by 0 bases, leaving 9 bases between them. The germline gives CDR1 SGHRS, CDR2 YFSETQ.

The chain joins TRBV7-8 to TRBJ2-3; unclear D gene. The CDR3 has 16 amino acids. Germline loops: CDR1 SGHVS, CDR2 FQNEAQ. Trimming left V 7 bases short and J 2 bases short, with 19 bases between. CDR3 residues: CASTLAAGTITDTQYF. The CDR3 nucleotides are TGTGCCAGCACTTTGGCGGCAGGAACTATCACAGATACGCAGTATTTT.